The rows below give T cell receptor beta chains drawn from one sample of a study of CD8+ T cells in alopecia areata. TCRdb's table, derived via immunoSEQ multiplex PCR, lists solely in-frame clones and lacks some. This repertoire shows 75,000 to 100,000 clones, 40% to 55% found once; its top ten account for 0.7% to 0.95%. Specimen: CD4+ T cells sorted from blood. These receptors originate from a human donor with alopecia areata. CDR3s include the opening cysteine and the closing phenylalanine or tryptophan. D genes are given only for firm matches. Clone size appears in some rows only: once, few, many, or a class for an expanded clone.

>NA|TRBJ1-2|TRBV5-1|TRBD1
CASSLDRGQGYTF
TGCGCCAGCAGCTTGGACAGGGGGCAAGGCTACACCTTC
>NA|TRBJ2-7|TRBV10-3|NA
CAISESGSYEQYF
TGTGCCATCAGTGAGTCAGGCTCCTACGAGCAGTACTTC
>few|TRBJ2-5|TRBV28|NA
CASSSAVTQYF
TGTGCCAGCAGTTCCGCGGTGACCCAGTACTTC
>few|TRBJ2-7|TRBV29-1|TRBD2
CSGATSGGSYEQYF
TGCAGCGGAGCTACTAGCGGGGGCTCCTACGAGCAGTACTTC
>NA|TRBJ1-5|TRBV30|NA
CAWRQGQGQPQHF
TGTGCCTGGAGACAGGGTCAGGGGCAGCCCCAGCATTTT
>NA|TRBJ2-7|TRBV2|NA
CASSGLVEQYF
TGTGCCAGCAGTGGACTAGTCGAGCAGTACTTC
>NA|TRBJ2-5|TRBV20-1|NA
CSANVQETQYF
TGCAGTGCTAATGTCCAAGAGACCCAGTACTTC
>NA|TRBJ1-1|TRBV29-1|TRBD1
CSVQGAVKTEAFF
TGCAGCGTCCAGGGGGCGGTGAAAACTGAAGCTTTCTTT
>NA|TRBJ1-2|TRBV30|NA
CAWSVEHYGYTF
TGTGCCTGGAGTGTGGAACACTATGGCTACACCTTC
>NA|TRBJ1-2|TRBV5-1|NA
CASSQGGGVMGGYTF
TGCGCCAGCAGCCAAGGTGGCGGGGTGATGGGTGGCTACACCTTC
>NA|TRBJ2-1|TRBV5-4|NA
CATSPRSGNEQFF
TGTGCCACCTCTCCCCGGTCTGGCAATGAGCAGTTCTTC
>few|TRBJ2-2|TRBV28|TRBD1
CAPRDRQNTGELFF
TGTGCCCCACGGGACAGGCAGAACACCGGGGAGCTGTTTTTT
>few|TRBJ2-6|TRBV10-3|NA
CAIRAFSGANVLTF
TGTGCCATCCGGGCATTCTCTGGGGCCAACGTCCTGACTTTC
>NA|TRBJ2-7|TRBV29-1|NA
CSVEVSGVGYEQYF
TGCAGCGTTGAAGTGTCAGGGGTGGGTTACGAGCAGTACTTC
>few|TRBJ2-7|TRBV29-1|TRBD2
CSVGASGEPYEQYF
TGCAGCGTTGGCGCTAGCGGGGAACCCTACGAGCAGTACTTC
>few|TRBJ2-3|TRBV25-1|TRBD2
CASSDYLAGGTDTQYF
TGTGCCAGCAGTGACTACCTAGCGGGGGGCACAGATACGCAGTATTTT
>NA|TRBJ2-5|TRBV6-6|TRBD1
CASSSGGHRETQYF
TGTGCCAGCAGTTCAGGGGGCCACAGGGAGACCCAGTACTTC
>NA|TRBJ2-3|TRBV7-2|NA
CASSLVSRTDTQYF
TGTGCCAGCAGCTTAGTAAGTCGCACAGATACGCAGTATTTT
>few|TRBJ2-7|TRBV29-1|TRBD1
CSVGSTGAYEQYF
TGCAGCGTTGGGTCGACAGGGGCCTACGAGCAGTACTTC
>NA|TRBJ2-3|TRBV6-5|NA
CASAKGSTQYF
TGTGCCAGCGCTAAAGGGAGTACGCAGTATTTT
>few|TRBJ2-7|TRBV5-1|TRBD2
CASSLVSGRSYEQYF
TGCGCCAGCAGCTTGGTTAGCGGGAGGTCTTACGAGCAGTACTTC
>NA|TRBJ1-2|TRBV30|NA
CAWSYMGRGGYTF
TGTGCCTGGAGTTATATGGGACGCGGTGGCTACACCTTC
>NA|TRBJ2-7|TRBV14|NA
CASSQDRQGQYF
TGTGCCAGCAGCCAAGATAGGCAGGGGCAGTACTTC
>once|TRBJ1-1|TRBV30|NA
CAWSREANTEAFF
TGTGCCTGGTCCCGAGAAGCGAACACTGAAGCTTTCTTT
>few|TRBJ2-5|TRBV29-1|NA
CSVEEGRAAQYF
TGCAGCGTTGAAGAGGGCAGGGCGGCCCAGTACTTC
>NA|TRBJ2-7|TRBV7-9|TRBD1
CASRSGQGIEQYF
TGTGCCAGCAGATCGGGACAGGGGATCGAGCAGTACTTC
>NA|TRBJ2-3|TRBV30|TRBD1
CAWSRGTGETDTQYF
TGTGCCTGGAGTCGCGGGACAGGGGAGACAGATACGCAGTATTTT
>once|TRBJ1-2|TRBV5-1|NA
CASSLGQPNYGYTF
TGCGCCAGCAGCTTGGGACAGCCTAACTATGGCTACACCTTC
>few|TRBJ1-4|TRBV29-1|NA
CSVRRRDEKLFF
TGCAGCGTGAGGAGGAGAGATGAAAAACTGTTTTTT
>NA|TRBJ1-1|TRBV4-2|NA
CASSPEPDPSEAFF
TGTGCCAGCAGCCCCGAGCCTGACCCCTCTGAAGCTTTCTTT
>few|TRBJ2-1|TRBV7-3|NA
CASSLSTGPEQFF
TGTGCCAGCAGCTTATCGACAGGTCCAGAGCAGTTCTTC
>NA|TRBJ2-7|TRBV29-1|NA
CSVKGALSDEQYF
TGCAGCGTTAAAGGGGCCCTAAGCGACGAGCAGTACTTC
>NA|TRBJ2-5|TRBV4-1|NA
CASSQDQEETQYF
TGCGCCAGCAGCCAAGATCAAGAGGAGACCCAGTACTTC
>NA|TRBJ1-5|TRBV30|NA
CAWSVPGQPQHF
TGTGCCTGGTCGGTTCCAGGTCAGCCCCAGCATTTT
>NA|TRBJ2-7|TRBV29-1|TRBD1
CSVNEGAGEQYF
TGCAGCGTTAACGAGGGGGCGGGCGAGCAGTACTTC
>NA|TRBJ1-2|TRBV29-1|TRBD1
CSGGGTGYSRGYGYTF
TGCAGCGGTGGGGGGACAGGCTATTCGAGAGGCTATGGCTACACCTTC
>few|TRBJ2-7|TRBV29-1|TRBD1
CSVLLTGSLYEQYF
TGCAGCGTTCTATTGACAGGGTCTCTCTACGAGCAGTACTTC
>NA|TRBJ1-1|TRBV29-1|NA
CSVGRLLTTEAFF
TGCAGCGTCGGCAGACTCTTAACCACTGAAGCTTTCTTT
>NA|TRBJ2-7|TRBV11-2|NA
CASSPSPYEQYF
TGTGCCAGCAGCCCGTCCCCCTACGAGCAGTACTTC
>NA|TRBJ2-1|TRBV29-1|TRBD2
CSVFAGGGEQFF
TGCAGCGTTTTCGCCGGCGGGGGTGAGCAGTTCTTC
>few|TRBJ2-3|TRBV29-1|NA
CSAFRDSTDTQYF
TGCAGCGCTTTCCGGGACAGCACAGATACGCAGTATTTT
>NA|TRBJ2-7|TRBV5-4|NA
CASSPQGWSEQYF
TGTGCCAGCAGTCCCCAAGGGTGGTCCGAGCAGTACTTC
>NA|TRBJ2-3|TRBV10-3|TRBD1
CAISPGQGADTQYF
TGTGCCATCAGTCCGGGACAGGGTGCAGATACGCAGTATTTT
>NA|TRBJ2-3|TRBV7-8|TRBD2
CASSLARLADTDTQYF
TGTGCCAGCAGCTTAGCGCGACTAGCGGACACAGATACGCAGTATTTT
>NA|TRBJ2-5|TRBV30|NA
CAWSTGTLEETQYF
TGTGCCTGGAGCACCGGGACCCTAGAAGAGACCCAGTACTTC
>NA|TRBJ1-1|TRBV5-6|NA
CASSVGDRAQRAFF
TGTGCCAGCAGCGTAGGGGACCGGGCCCAGAGAGCTTTCTTT
>few|TRBJ2-1|TRBV2|TRBD1
CASRPGQGANNEQFF
TGTGCCAGCAGACCCGGACAGGGGGCAAACAATGAGCAGTTCTTC
>NA|TRBJ2-2|TRBV30|TRBD2
CAWKRGTINTGELFF
TGTGCCTGGAAGCGGGGGACAATTAACACCGGGGAGCTGTTTTTT
>NA|TRBJ1-6|TRBV6-5|NA
CASSRGYSPLHF
TGTGCCAGCAGTAGAGGGTATTCACCCCTCCACTTT